The subject of this entry is one TCR beta chain. Its antigen remains unidentified. The source of the sample is a study of early T cells in non-severe SARS-CoV-2 infection. Study overall: Chains were unpaired, as sequencing was done on bulk RNA from unsorted whole blood. General observations from the study: Clonotype matching in VDJdb favored anti-spike CD8 responses and did not capture private and CD4 specificities.

Unique molecular identifiers (one per individual cDNA molecule) were attached. One entry per CDR3 protein, called by TCRdb with MiXCR from the 5' RACE reads. The sample yields approximately 69,000 distinct CDR3 sequences, around 10% seen once. The CDR3 consists of 15 residues. Germline V gene data show CDR1 as MNHNY and CDR2 as SVGAGI (reference sequence). V was pared by 6 bases and J by 3 bases, with 7 bases of the junction left unmatched. The sample consisted of whole blood, taken at baseline. This TCR derives from an adult who was a healthcare worker with PCR-confirmed SARS-CoV-2 infection or an uninfected control (not recorded which). The chain joins TRBV6-6 to TRBJ2-5; TRBD1 aligns across 10 bases. CDR3 protein: CASRTGTGVEETQYF. In nucleotides, the CDR3 is TGTGCCAGCAGAACCGGGACAGGGGTTGAAGAGACCCAGTACTTC.